This TCR beta chain was identified in a study of blood T cell repertoires in COVID-19. Here immunoSEQ multiplex PCR was the method, and the copy in TCRdb shows in-frame clones only, minus some. The sample yields about 280,000 clones, over 75% seen once. There are 15 residues in the CDR3. Trimming took 0 bases from V and 3 from J, leaving 9 bases between them. Germline assignment: CDR1 LNHNV and CDR2 YYDKDF (reference sequence). The chain joins TRBV15 to TRBJ1-5; tentatively, D is TRBD1 (5 bases). The sequence was obtained from a man in his fifties or sixties with active or convalescent COVID-19. Material for sequencing was peripheral blood. CDR3 in DNA: TGTGCCACCAGCAGAGATAGGGGAAACAATCAGCCCCAGCATTTT. Translated, it gives CATSRDRGNNQPQHF.